The sequence of this T cell receptor beta chain was determined in a study of blood T cell repertoires in COVID-19. At the level of the study: Spain, Italy and the United States supplied samples that represented acute and convalescent COVID-19. PBMCs, B-cell-depleted T cells, or T cells were the source of the cDNA or gDNA that made up the material.

Germline assignment: CDR1 MDHEN and CDR2 SYDVKM. The CDR3 covers 15 residues. Trimming cost V 4 bases and J 8 bases; bases outside gene matches: 8. This clone was counted between two and nine times. Source study methods: Reference gene primer amplification yielded estimated nucleated cell counts. Measured with immunoSEQ multiplex PCR; TCRdb has only the in-frame clones, and not every one. D and trimming were read from the DNA, whereas the V and J calls and clone size are those reported in that table. This repertoire shows some 56,000 clones, 70% to 75% found once; its top ten account for 15% to 20%. The sequenced sample consisted of peripheral blood. The receptor was isolated from a woman in her 50s with active or convalescent COVID-19. V gene TRBV28 combines with J gene TRBJ1-2, with 12 bases matching TRBD1. DNA for the CDR3: TGTGCCAGCAGTTCGCCGGGACAGGGGGCGTTGGGCTACACCTTC. Translation gives CASSSPGQGALGYTF.